This T cell receptor (beta chain) was obtained from a study of molecular identifiers for immune sequencing clone quantification. About this clonotype: No antigen is known for it.

J gave up 5 bases and V 0 bases, and 6 bases lay outside the gene matches. Germline V gene lookup returns CDR1 MNHNY and CDR2 SVGAGI (reference sequence). The CDR3 spans 16 residues. Listed TCR primers and previously described methods were used for bulk TCR libraries. Each CDR3 protein is one row after TCRdb ran MiXCR on the PCR reads. The sample consists of 600,000 to 650,000 distinct CDR3 sequences, roughly 21% of them appearing once. Study observations and caveats: Clones above 20 RNA copies held over 98% of effector molecules, under 1% in naive cells.

The chain carries TRBV6-6 and TRBJ2-3; 9 bases line up with TRBD2. The sequenced material came from naive CD8+ T cells from blood, with Jurkat cell RNA spiked in. The sample's subset: FACS-sorted CD8+CD4-CCR7+CD45RA+ naive T cells. The receptor was derived from a human donor in good health. Some libraries in this study had Jurkat cell RNA spiked in. CDR3 amino acids: CASSYSGGRGGDTQYF. The CDR3 DNA reads TGTGCCAGCAGTTACTCGGGCGGGAGGGGGGGAGATACGCAGTATTTT.